One sample yielded the 25 T cell receptor beta chains listed below, sequenced in a study of shared clonotypes between healthy human individuals. Sequenced by immunoSEQ multiplex PCR; TCRdb stores in-frame clones only, minus some. This sample yields about 2.4 million clones, of which 93% are seen a single time; roughly 0.39% belongs to the top ten. The sequenced material came from naive CD4+ T cells from PBMCs. Subset reported: CD45RA+ positively selected. The receptors stem from a man younger than 30 in good health. Some clones in this sample may be carry-over from other donors' samples.

The genes are TRBV6-1 and TRBJ1-5; 7 positions agree with TRBD1. Germline V gene data show CDR1 as MNHNS and CDR2 as SASEGT. The CDR3 spans 13 residues. Trimming removed 10 bases from V and 7 bases from J; junction bases left unmatched: 10. CDR3 sequence (DNA): TGTGCCACGACAGACAGGGCGGGACAGCCCCAGCATTTT. It specifies CATTDRAGQPQHF.

V usage is TRBV5-1 and J usage is TRBJ2-7, with a possible D match to TRBD1 (5 bases). The germline V gene encodes CDR1 SGHRS and CDR2 YFSETQ. This CDR3 spans 15 amino acids. V gave up 0 bases and J gave up 3 bases, with 13 bases separating them. The CDR3 DNA reads TGCGCCAGCAGCTTGGCCACGGGCAGGGTCTACGAGCAGTACTTC. The encoded protein is CASSLATGRVYEQYF. The whole variable domain, remainder taken from reference TRBV5-1 and TRBJ2-7, is KAGVTQTPRYLIKTRGQQVTLSCSPISGHRSVSWYQQTPGQGLQFLFEYFSETQRNKGNFPGRFSGRQFSNSRSEMNVSTLELGDSALYLCASSLATGRVYEQYFGPGTRLTVT.

This clone was seen only a few times. The genes are TRBV4-1 and TRBJ1-5; possibly TRBD1 for D (6 bases). The CDR3 runs 14 residues. Per germline, CDR1 MGHRA and CDR2 YSYEKL. The germline V and J ends were trimmed by 3 bases and 5 bases, with 11 bases remaining between them. The CDR3 reads CASSQQGTDQPQHF. The CDR3 DNA reads as TGCGCCAGCAGCCAGCAGGGGACCGATCAGCCCCAGCATTTT.

The CDR3 region is CASSFPREGQTKNIQYF. The CDR3 bases are TGTGCCAGCAGCTTCCCTCGTGAGGGACAGACCAAAAACATTCAGTACTTC. The chain is built from TRBV9 and TRBJ2-4; TRBD1 aligns across 7 bases. The CDR3 has 17 residues. Germline V gives CDR1 SGDLS, CDR2 YYNGEE. V was pared by 4 bases and J by 2 bases, with 12 bases of the junction left unmatched.

The chain joins TRBV5-4 to TRBJ2-2, with 15 bases identical to TRBD2. The CDR3 covers 19 residues. Unmatched junction bases numbered 16, after V lost 5 bases and J lost 8 bases. From germline, CDR1 is SGHNT and CDR2 YYREEE (reference sequence). CDR3 sequence reads: CASRSGLAGGPPMAGELFF. CDR3 sequence (DNA): TGTGCCAGCAGGTCGGGACTAGCGGGAGGCCCCCCTATGGCAGGGGAGCTGTTTTTT.

This clone has just one count. The V gene is TRBV28, the J gene TRBJ2-5; the match to TRBD2 covers 11 bases. The CDR3 length is 18 residues. Germline V gene sequence: CDR1 MDHEN, CDR2 SYDVKM. J lost 4 bases, V lost 8 bases, and 18 bases had no gene match. As DNA, the CDR3 is TGTGCCAGCCACGCAAAGAAAAGACCTAGCGGGAGGCCAGAGACCCAGTACTTC. Its translation is CASHAKKRPSGRPETQYF.

The chain couples TRBV5-1 to TRBJ2-2; 7 bases line up with TRBD1. CDR1 is SGHRS, CDR2 YFSETQ, per germline. This CDR3 is built from 16 residues. V lost 1 base, J lost 0 bases, and 3 bases stayed unmatched. This CDR3 is CASSLTGASNTGELFF. In DNA, the CDR3 is TGCGCCAGCAGCTTGACAGGGGCCTCGAACACCGGGGAGCTGTTTTTT.

J is TRBJ1-4 and V is TRBV5-1; tentatively, D is TRBD1 (5 bases). The V gene's germline CDR1 is SGHRS and CDR2 YFSETQ. The CDR3 contains 15 residues. Between the trimmed V and J ends, which lost 5 bases and 8 bases, there was a span of 19 bases. CDR3 in amino acids: CASRVAAGRGEKLFF. CDR3 sequence (DNA): TGCGCCAGCAGGGTCGCCGCAGGGCGCGGGGAAAAACTGTTTTTT.

V and J are TRBV2 and TRBJ1-1; D unresolved. Germline values: CDR1 SNHLY, CDR2 FYNNEI. CDR3 length: 17 residues. Trimming left V 6 bases short and J 3 bases short, with 23 bases between. The CDR3 loop reads CASRGAFSRISDTEAFF. The CDR3 DNA sequence: TGTGCCAGCAGGGGAGCTTTCTCCCGGATTTCGGACACTGAAGCTTTCTTT.

The sample holds a few counts of this clone. Additional DNA sequences in this sample encode the identical CDR3. V is TRBV7-9 and J is TRBJ1-4; maybe TRBD1 (5 bases). This CDR3 is 12 amino acids long. Deletions cut 3 bases from V and 7 bases from J, with 6 bases between. Germline-derived CDR1 and CDR2 are SEHNR and FQNEAQ (reference sequence). This chain's CDR3 is CASSLGREKLFF. The CDR3 DNA is TGTGCCAGCAGCTTGGGGCGTGAAAAACTGTTTTTT.

The chain has TRBV30 and TRBJ1-4; no firm D call. The CDR3 is 17 amino acids. Trimming pared 0 bases from V and 6 bases from J, leaving 20 bases between. Germline CDR1 is GTSNPN and CDR2 is SVGIG (reference sequence). CDR3 sequence reads: CAWSVSRIPGVDEKLFF. The CDR3 DNA is TGTGCCTGGAGTGTATCCAGAATCCCCGGTGTAGATGAAAAACTGTTTTTT.

The J gene is TRBJ2-1, the V gene TRBV6-4; 9 nucleotides agree with TRBD1. V was pared by 5 bases and J by 8 bases, with 10 bases of the junction left unmatched. CDR1 and CDR2 from the germline V gene are MRHNA and SNTAGT. This CDR3 comprises 15 residues. The CDR3 is CASSPTGGGSYEQFF. Here the CDR3 DNA reads TGTGCCAGCAGTCCGACAGGGGGGGGTTCATATGAGCAGTTCTTC.

This sequence joins TRBV29-1 and TRBJ1-5; D possibly corresponds to TRBD1 (5 bases). With 6 bases removed from V and 2 bases from J, the gap between germline ends came to 17 bases. Germline CDR1 and CDR2: SQVTM and ANQGSEA. There are 15 residues in the CDR3. This CDR3 reads CSVVTGTAGNQPQHF. As DNA, the CDR3 is TGCAGCGTAGTTACCGGGACGGCAGGCAATCAGCCCCAGCATTTT. The full variable domain, its missing parts supplied by reference TRBV29-1 and TRBJ1-5, is SAVISQKPSRDICQRGTSLTIQCQVDSQVTMMFWYRQQPGQSLTLIATANQGSEATYESGFVIDKFPISRPNLTFSTLTVSNMSPEDSSIYLCSVVTGTAGNQPQHFGDGTRLSIL.

The V gene is TRBV5-4, the J gene TRBJ1-1, with D possibly TRBD1 on 6 matching bases. Germline V gives CDR1 SGHNT, CDR2 YYREEE (reference sequence). V was trimmed by 1 base and J by 1 base, leaving 11 bases between them. This CDR3 comprises 15 residues. The CDR3 bases are TGTGCCAGCAGCTTGAAGAAACAGGGGAACACTGAAGCTTTCTTT. Protein product: CASSLKKQGNTEAFF.

This clone was found a few times. Sequence at one end of the junction differs from germline and may be a read error. The J gene is TRBJ1-5, the V gene TRBV2, with D perhaps TRBD1 (6 bases). The CDR3 contains 13 residues. Germline CDR1 reads SNHLY; CDR2 reads FYNNEI. The CDR3 loop reads CASRMTGNQPQHF. The CDR3 DNA reads as TGTGCCAGCAGGATGACAGGCAACCAGCCCCAGCATTTT. Full variable domain (outside the CDR3, taken from reference TRBV2 and TRBJ1-5): EPEVTQTPSHQVTQMGQEVILRCVPISNHLYFYWYRQILGQKVEFLVSFYNNEISEKSEIFDDQFSVERPDGSNFTLKIRSTKLEDSAMYFCASRMTGNQPQHFGDGTRLSIL.

About this clone itself: The same CDR3 also results from other DNA sequences found in this sample. This chain links TRBV19 with TRBJ1-1; TRBD1 matches at 10 bases. V lost 4 bases and J lost 4; bases outside the gene matches: 3. CDR1 and CDR2 (germline): LNHDA, SQIVND (reference sequence). The CDR3 spans 14 residues. The CDR3 coding sequence is TGTGCCAGTAGTAGGGACAGGGGTGGCACTGAAGCTTTCTTT. Amino acid sequence: CASSRDRGGTEAFF.

V usage is TRBV5-8 and J usage is TRBJ1-5; D is possibly TRBD1 (5 bases). The CDR3 contains 15 residues. V was clipped by 6 bases and J by 2 bases, with 15 bases between them. Germline CDR1 SGHTS, CDR2 YDEGEE. The CDR3 DNA reads TGTGCCAGCACCACGGGACGGTATGGCAATCAGCCCCAGCATTTT. Translation gives CASTTGRYGNQPQHF. The whole variable domain, remainder taken from reference TRBV5-8 and TRBJ1-5, is EAGVTQSPTHLIKTRGQQATLRCSPISGHTSVYWYQQALGLGLQFLLWYDEGEERNRGNFPPRFSGRQFPNYSSELNVNALELEDSALYLCASTTGRYGNQPQHFGDGTRLSIL.

This clone appeared once. The rearrangement uses TRBV28 and TRBJ2-5; no clear D gene. The V and J ends lost 5 bases and 5 bases respectively, with 12 bases between them. The CDR3 has 13 amino acids. CDR1 MDHEN and CDR2 SYDVKM come from the germline V gene. The CDR3 DNA reads TGTGCCAGCAGTCCCCCCCCCTGGGAGACCCAGTACTTC. It codes for CASSPPPWETQYF. Using reference TRBV28 and TRBJ2-5 for the parts outside the CDR3, the full variable domain is DVKVTQSSRYLVKRTGEKVFLECVQDMDHENMFWYRQDPGLGLRLIYFSYDVKMKEKGDIPEGYSVSREKKERFSLILESASTNQTSMYLCASSPPPWETQYFGPGTRLLVL.

The DNA of the CDR3 is TGTGCCAGCAGCCCCGGGACAGGGAGCCATGGCACAGATACGCAGTATTTT. Translated: CASSPGTGSHGTDTQYF. The chain employs TRBV7-6 and TRBJ2-3; TRBD1 matches at 9 bases. CDR1 is SGHVS and CDR2 is FNYEAQ in the germline V gene. The length of the CDR3 is 17 residues. Trimming removed 5 bases from V and 1 base from J; junction bases left unmatched: 10.

The genes are TRBV20-1 and TRBJ1-4, with 8 bases matching TRBD1. Losses at the gene ends were 6 bases for V and 8 bases for J; bases not matched to a gene: 2. The CDR3 spans 11 residues. Germline CDR1 reads DFQATT; CDR2 reads SNEGSKA (reference sequence). The chain's CDR3 is CSAAGGEKLFF. The CDR3 DNA follows: TGCAGTGCCGCAGGGGGCGAAAAACTGTTTTTT.

The chain recombines TRBV4-2 with TRBJ2-1; D is unclear. CDR3 length: 12 residues. Trimming shortened V by 0 bases and J by 8 bases, and 5 bases separated the two germline ends. CDR1 is LGHNA and CDR2 is YNFKEQ in the germline V gene. In DNA, the CDR3 is TGTGCCAGCAGCCAAGATTTCCATGAGCAGTTCTTC. It is translated as CASSQDFHEQFF.

V is TRBV2 and J is TRBJ2-7; TRBD1 might be the D (7 bases). The CDR3 has 16 residues. The V end lost 2 bases, the J end lost 3 bases, and 17 bases lay between the germline ends. Germline assignment: CDR1 SNHLY and CDR2 FYNNEI. The CDR3 region has the DNA TGTGCCAGCAGTGAAATGTGGGAGGCAGGGGGCTACGAGCAGTACTTC. It translates to CASSEMWEAGGYEQYF. The complete variable domain, with remaining parts taken from reference TRBV2 and TRBJ2-7, reads EPEVTQTPSHQVTQMGQEVILRCVPISNHLYFYWYRQILGQKVEFLVSFYNNEISEKSEIFDDQFSVERPDGSNFTLKIRSTKLEDSAMYFCASSEMWEAGGYEQYFGPGTRLTVT.

In regard to this clone: The same CDR3 can be traced to other DNA sequences in this sample. The V and J genes are TRBV9 and TRBJ1-1; a weak D match, TRBD1 (6 bases). The germline gives CDR1 SGDLS, CDR2 YYNGEE. Trimming took 3 bases from V and 2 from J, leaving 11 bases between them. This CDR3 is built from 14 residues. DNA for the CDR3: TGTGCCAGCAGCGCCACAGGGTTAAACACTGAAGCTTTCTTT. Translation: CASSATGLNTEAFF.

This chain joins TRBV7-9 and TRBJ2-7, with TRBD2 matching over 9 bases. The CDR3 spans 17 residues. The germline V gene encodes CDR1 SEHNR and CDR2 FQNEAQ (reference sequence). V trimming: 5 bases; J trimming: 4 bases; junction bases outside the gene matches: 15. In nucleotides, the CDR3 is TGTGCCAGCAGCCCCACGGCGTCCGGCGGGAGGGCTTACGAGCAGTACTTC. Translating it yields CASSPTASGGRAYEQYF.

The chain recombines TRBV5-1 with TRBJ1-4; possible D gene TRBD1, 5 bases. The CDR3 extends over 13 amino acids. Germline CDR1 is SGHRS and CDR2 is YFSETQ. V lost 1 base to trimming and J lost 6 bases, with 7 bases between them. The CDR3 loop is CASSLLGDEKLFF. CDR3 coding DNA: TGCGCCAGCAGCTTGTTGGGGGATGAAAAACTGTTTTTT.